The TCR beta chain described here comes from a study of graft-versus-host responses after intestinal transplantation. About the research overall: All recipients were transplanted with multivisceral, liver-intestinal, or isolated intestinal grafts. Each recipient received anti-thymocyte globulin induction, then tacrolimus and steroids for about 3 years.

Here immunoSEQ multiplex PCR was the method, and the copy in TCRdb shows in-frame clones only, minus some. Of some 70,000 clones in the sample, roughly 90% were seen once. Sampling of post-transplant bone marrow used the posterior iliac crest or another site. V was pared by 6 bases and J by 7 bases, with 9 bases between. The CDR3 is 12 residues long. CDR1 is KGHSH, CDR2 LQKENI, per germline. This receptor was obtained from a human patient who received an intestinal transplant, so some T cells may come from the graft donor. The chain joins TRBV18 to TRBJ1-4; D uncertain. Source: bone marrow, taken approximately 100 weeks after intestinal transplantation. The CDR3 loop reads CASSPSSEKLFF. In nucleotides, the CDR3 is TGTGCCAGCTCGCCAAGTAGTGAAAAACTGTTTTTT.